Listed here are 20 T cell receptor beta chains from one sample, sequenced in a study of tumor and adjacent non-tumor tissue in lung cancer. RNA was extracted from bulk tissue without any cell sorting. Three rounds of nested PCR, following a modified ARM-PCR protocol, produced the TCRbeta library. TCRdb independently ran MiXCR on the multiplex PCR reads; one entry per CDR3 protein. The sample lists about 200,000 distinct CDR3 sequences; about two thirds were seen once. The sequenced sample consisted of lung tumor tissue. Receptors originate from a man aged 55-75 years with non-small cell lung cancer.

The V gene is TRBV12-3 or TRBV12-4, the J gene TRBJ2-1; D is unresolved. The CDR3 spans 14 residues. V was cut by 0 bases and J by 10 bases, with 13 bases left in between. CDR3 in amino acids: CASSLASPGQEQFF. The CDR3 bases are TGTGCCAGCAGTTTAGCATCCCCCGGCCAAGAGCAGTTCTTC.

Concerning this clonotype: Since no conserved phenylalanine or tryptophan closes the CDR3, a read error is the likely cause. This sequence joins TRBV12-5 and TRBJ1-1; possibly TRBD1 for D (6 bases). The V gene lost 7 bases and the J gene lost 4 bases, with 28 bases spanning the gap. The CDR3 sequence is 18 residues long. The germline V gene encodes CDR1 LGHNT and CDR2 FRNRAP. This chain's CDR3 is CASAMPINREGSGTEAFS. In nucleotides, the CDR3 is TGTGCTAGTGCCATGCCGATAAACAGGGAAGGGTCCGGCACTGAAGCTTTCTCT.

Points on this clonotype: One base away lies a much larger clone, so this may be a sequencing read error. J is TRBJ2-5 and V is TRBV29-1; D uncertain. V lost 3 bases and J 2 bases, leaving 7 bases between the germline ends. There are 12 residues in the CDR3. Germline V lookup: CDR1 SQVTM, CDR2 ANQGSEA. CDR3 amino acids: CSVDRFQETQYF. The CDR3 DNA reads as TGCAGCGTTGACAGGTTTCAAGAGACCCAGTACTTC.

The V gene is TRBV5-1, the J gene TRBJ1-6; no reliable D call. Trimming left V 5 bases short and J 0 bases short, with 9 bases between. Germline lookup yields CDR1 SGHRS and CDR2 YFSETQ. The CDR3 loop spans 15 amino acids. The CDR3 reads CASRTDSSYNSPLHF. CDR3 in DNA: TGCGCCAGCAGGACCGATAGCTCCTATAATTCACCCCTCCACTTT. The full variable domain, completed using reference TRBV5-1 and TRBJ1-6, is KAGVTQTPRYLIKTRGQQVTLSCSPISGHRSVSWYQQTPGQGLQFLFEYFSETQRNKGNFPGRFSGRQFSNSRSEMNVSTLELGDSALYLCASRTDSSYNSPLHFGNGTRLTVT.

As regards this clonotype: One base away lies a much larger clone, so this may be a sequencing read error. The chain has TRBV20-1 and TRBJ1-5, with 7 bases aligning to TRBD1. CDR3 size: 17 residues. Losses at the gene ends were 2 bases for V and 1 base for J; bases not matched to a gene: 11. Germline V gives CDR1 DFQATT, CDR2 SNEGSKA (reference sequence). In DNA, the CDR3 is TGCAGTGCTAGACCGGAGGACAGGTTACGGAGCAATCAGCCCCAGCATTTT. It is translated as CSARPEDRLRSNQPQHF.

This clonotype was recorded once. The junction departs from germline at one end; a sequencing error may be responsible. This chain connects TRBV20-1 to TRBJ1-1, with D hard to call. CDR1 is DFQATT and CDR2 is SNEGSKA in the germline V gene (reference sequence). The CDR3 length is 14 residues. In nucleotides, the CDR3 is TGCAGTGCTAGAGAGAATAGGGAATTCACTGAAGCCTTCTTT. Translated, it gives CSARENREFTEAFF.

To note about this clonotype: No conserved phenylalanine or tryptophan is present at the end of the CDR3, so a read error is the likely explanation. Because the CDR3's place on the DNA is in doubt, the DNA is left out and the CDR3 is given as listed by TCRdb. The chain recombines TRBV29-1 with TRBJ2-5; TRBD1, as called in the table, went unchecked against the DNA. A total of 14 residues make up the CDR3, ends included. CDR1 and CDR2 (germline): SQVTM, ANQGSEA. The CDR3 sequence: CSVSGITNVETQNL.

This chain connects TRBV18 to TRBJ2-5; TRBD2 matches at 12 bases. Germline values: CDR1 KGHSH, CDR2 LQKENI. The length of the CDR3 is 15 residues. The ends lost 4 bases at V and 4 bases at J; junction bases unmatched: 4. The CDR3, as DNA: TGTGCCAGCTCACTACCGACTAGCGGGGGAGAGACCCAGTACTTC. It yields the protein CASSLPTSGGETQYF.

This clonotype was found a few times. The chain recombines TRBV4-3 with TRBJ1-2; maybe TRBD1 (6 bases). The CDR3 totals 17 residues. Germline V gene data show CDR1 as LGHNA and CDR2 as YSLEER. The V gene lost 0 bases and the J gene lost 2 bases, with 16 bases spanning the gap. The CDR3 DNA reads TGCGCCAGCAGCCAAGATCTAGGGCAGGGGAAGAACTATGGCTACACCTTC. It is translated as CASSQDLGQGKNYGYTF.

On this clonotype itself: At one end the junction does not follow the germline gene, possibly because of a read error. V gene TRBV7-3 combines with J gene TRBJ2-6; D is unresolved. The germline CDR1 and CDR2 sequences are SGHTA and FQGTGA. The CDR3 is 15 residues long. The DNA for the CDR3 is TGTGCCGGCAGCTTAAACGAGGCTGGGGCCAACGTCCTGACTTTC. This sequence encodes CAGSLNEAGANVLTF. Variable domain in full (rest from reference TRBV7-3 and TRBJ2-6): GAGVSQTPSNKVTEKGKYVELRCDPISGHTALYWYRQSLGQGPEFLIYFQGTGAADDSGLPNDRFFAVRPEGSVSTLKIQRTERGDSAVYLCAGSLNEAGANVLTFGAGSRLTVL.

The sample holds one count of this clonotype. The conserved phenylalanine or tryptophan normally closing the CDR3 is absent here, so this likely arose from a read error. The gene calls are TRBV6-2 or TRBV6-3 and TRBJ2-7; 9 bases align to TRBD1. J was trimmed by 4 bases and V by 6 bases; bases with no gene match: 16. Germline CDR1 reads MNHEY; CDR2 reads SVGEGT. The length of the CDR3 is 17 residues. The CDR3 DNA sequence: TGTGCCAGCAGCCTACAGGGACAGGGCGTTTTCACATACGAGCAGTACTTG. It encodes CASSLQGQGVFTYEQYL.

A single count supports this clonotype. The CDR3 ends on some other residue instead of the conserved phenylalanine or tryptophan, so this is likely a read error. The rearrangement links TRBV12-5 to TRBJ1-1, with 7 positions matching TRBD1. CDR3 size: 16 residues. The V gene's germline CDR1 is LGHNT and CDR2 FRNRAP. V lost 1 base to trimming and J lost 10 bases; unmatched junction nucleotides: 15. CDR3 protein: CASGLDEGAANNAAFY. CDR3 DNA sequence: TGTGCTAGTGGTTTGGACGAGGGGGCGGCGAACAATGCAGCTTTCTAT.

Worth noting for this clonotype: A junction boundary mismatches the germline segment, possibly from a read error. This chain connects TRBV11-2 to TRBJ1-4; TRBD1 might be the D (5 bases). The CDR3 length is 15 residues. Germline V gene data show CDR1 as SGHAT and CDR2 as FQNNGV. CDR3 DNA sequence: TGTACCAGCAGCCACGGGACTTCCTCATGGGAAAAACTGTTTTTT. The encoded protein is CTSSHGTSSWEKLFF.

As for this clonotype: One end of the junction does not line up with germline, which may come from a read error. For the CDR3, the DNA is TGCAGTGCCCCGGGGAGCGAGGCCACCTGGGAGCTGTTTTTT. Its protein product is CSAPGSEATWELFF. V is TRBV20-1 and J is TRBJ2-2, with D perhaps matching TRBD2 (5 bases). This CDR3 comprises 14 residues. Germline CDR1 reads DFQATT; CDR2 reads SNEGSKA (reference sequence).

The V call is TRBV12-3 or TRBV12-4, the J call TRBJ2-2; 10 bases align to TRBD1. V trimming: 2 bases; J trimming: 3 bases; junction bases outside the gene matches: 9. The CDR3 runs 18 residues. The CDR3 region is CASSLRRGQGRYTGELFF. The CDR3 DNA reads as TGTGCCAGCAGTTTAAGGAGGGGACAGGGGAGATACACCGGGGAGCTGTTTTTT.

Comment on this clonotype: A read error is likely, as this CDR3 ends without the conserved phenylalanine or tryptophan. The chain is built from TRBV11-1 and TRBJ2-1, with 8 bases matching TRBD2. CDR3 length: 17 residues. CDR1 SGHAT and CDR2 FQDESV come from the germline V gene (reference sequence). The CDR3 DNA reads TGTGCCAACAGCTTATCTCGGCTGGCGGGAGGCAACAATGAGCAGTTCATC. It translates to CANSLSRLAGGNNEQFI.

Remarks on this clonotype: The germline gene is not matched at one end of the junction; a read error may be the cause. This rearrangement joins TRBV6-1 to TRBJ1-2; D uncertain. The CDR3 sequence is 14 residues long. Germline V gene sequence: CDR1 MNHNS, CDR2 SASEGT. The CDR3 nucleotides read TGTGTCAGCAGTGAAGTCCTCATGGACGATGGCTACACCTTC. It specifies CVSSEVLMDDGYTF.

The chain recombines TRBV30 with TRBJ2-3; TRBD1 matches at 7 bases. The germline CDR1 and CDR2 sequences are GTSNPN and SVGIG (reference sequence). This CDR3 has 14 amino acids. J lost 3 bases, V lost 8 bases, and 11 bases had no gene match. CDR3 residues: CARREGAGTDTQYF. Written as DNA, the CDR3 is TGTGCCCGCAGAGAGGGGGCTGGGACAGATACGCAGTATTTT.

Remarks on this clonotype: The junction differs from germline at one of its ends, possibly a read error. The rearrangement joins TRBV4-3 to TRBJ2-1; 10 nucleotides match TRBD1. In germline, CDR1 is LGHNA, CDR2 YSLEER. This CDR3 has 16 amino acids. CDR3 DNA: TGCGCCAGTAGCCGGGGAGAGGGACAGGGGAACAATGAGCAGTTCTTC. It codes for CASSRGEGQGNNEQFF.

As DNA, the CDR3 is TGTGCCAGCAGCTTGAATCTAGCGGGAGTGGATAAGCAGTTCTTC. This gives the protein CASSLNLAGVDKQFF. V usage is TRBV5-4 and J usage is TRBJ2-1; 10 bases match TRBD2. From germline, CDR1 is SGHNT and CDR2 YYREEE (reference sequence). V was pared by 1 base and J by 11 bases, with 9 bases of the junction left unmatched. The CDR3 has 15 residues.